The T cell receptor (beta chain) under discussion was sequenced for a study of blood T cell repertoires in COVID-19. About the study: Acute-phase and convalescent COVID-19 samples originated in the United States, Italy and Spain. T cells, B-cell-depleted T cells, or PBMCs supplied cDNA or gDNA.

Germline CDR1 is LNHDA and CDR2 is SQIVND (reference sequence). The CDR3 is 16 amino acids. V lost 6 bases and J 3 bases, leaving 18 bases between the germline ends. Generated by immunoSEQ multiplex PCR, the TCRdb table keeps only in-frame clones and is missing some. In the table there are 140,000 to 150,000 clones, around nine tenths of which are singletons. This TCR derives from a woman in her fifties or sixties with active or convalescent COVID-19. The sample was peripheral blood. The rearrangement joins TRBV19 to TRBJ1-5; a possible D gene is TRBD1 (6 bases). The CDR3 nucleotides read TGTGCCAGTAGCAGAACAGGACAGTTAGACAATCAGCCCCAGCATTTT. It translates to CASSRTGQLDNQPQHF.